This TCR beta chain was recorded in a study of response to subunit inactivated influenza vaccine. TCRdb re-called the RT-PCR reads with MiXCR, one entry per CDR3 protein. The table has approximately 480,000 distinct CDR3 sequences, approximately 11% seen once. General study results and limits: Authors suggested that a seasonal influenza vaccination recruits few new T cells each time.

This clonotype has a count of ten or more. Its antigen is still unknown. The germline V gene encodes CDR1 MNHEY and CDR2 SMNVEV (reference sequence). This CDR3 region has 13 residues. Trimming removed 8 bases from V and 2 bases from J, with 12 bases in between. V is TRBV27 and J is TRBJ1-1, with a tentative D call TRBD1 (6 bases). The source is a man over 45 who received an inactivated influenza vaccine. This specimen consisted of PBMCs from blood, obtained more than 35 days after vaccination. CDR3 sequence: CASHLGANTEAFF. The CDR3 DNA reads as TGTGCCAGCCACCTGGGGGCAAACACTGAAGCTTTCTTT.